The 21 T cell receptor beta chains below come from one sample, sequenced in a study of shared clonotypes between healthy human individuals. Sequencing used immunoSEQ multiplex PCR; TCRdb keeps in-frame clones, though not all of them. Here the sample spans about 870,000 clones, around 92% being singletons. Naive-designated CD8 cells lacked CD45RO, were positively enriched for CCR7, and omitted terminally differentiated effector memory CD45RA+ cells. Sequencing input: naive CD8+ T cells sorted from blood. The receptors shown here come from a man aged 25 to 40 in good health.

The J gene is TRBJ2-7, the V gene TRBV19, with D unresolved. V lost 2 bases to trimming and J lost 3 bases, with 17 bases between them. The CDR3 loop spans 16 amino acids. Per the germline V gene, CDR1 is LNHDA and CDR2 is SQIVND (reference sequence). The CDR3, as DNA: TGTGCCAGTAGTATAAACGACGGTACCAGTCACTACGAGCAGTACTTC. Its protein product is CASSINDGTSHYEQYF. Using reference TRBV19 and TRBJ2-7 for the parts outside the CDR3, the full variable domain is DGGITQSPKYLFRKEGQNVTLSCEQNLNHDAMYWYRQDPGQGLRLIYYSQIVNDFQKGDIAEGYSVSREKKESFPLTVTSAQKNPTAFYLCASSINDGTSHYEQYFGPGTRLTVT.

This clone has only one observation. The rearrangement links TRBV13 to TRBJ2-3; D is unresolved. The CDR3 consists of 13 residues. Germline V lookup: CDR1 PRHDT, CDR2 FYEKMQ (reference sequence). V dropped 3 bases and J dropped 3 bases, with 7 bases sitting between them. The CDR3 nucleotides are TGTGCCAGCAGCTTTGTGGCGACAGATACGCAGTATTTT. Translated, it gives CASSFVATDTQYF.

The genes are TRBV7-9 and TRBJ2-3; D may be TRBD1 (5 bases). CDR3 length: 15 amino acids. With 1 base removed from V and 3 bases from J, the gap between germline ends came to 11 bases. Germline V gene lookup returns CDR1 SEHNR and CDR2 FQNEAQ (reference sequence). The CDR3 protein is CASSLVGQGTDTQYF. The CDR3, as DNA: TGTGCCAGCAGCTTAGTGGGTCAGGGAACAGATACGCAGTATTTT.

This clone was counted once. The chain links TRBV27 to TRBJ2-7; D ambiguous. Germline V gene data show CDR1 as MNHEY and CDR2 as SMNVEV (reference sequence). V lost 5 bases, J lost 2 bases, and 7 bases lay in between. CDR3 length: 12 residues. In nucleotides, the CDR3 is TGTGCCAGCAGTCACTACCCCTACGAGCAGTACTTC. Protein: CASSHYPYEQYF.

This clone was seen just once. V usage is TRBV6-6 and J usage is TRBJ2-4; TRBD2 matches 12 bases. Unmatched junction bases numbered 4, after V lost 5 bases and J lost 8 bases. CDR1 MNHNY and CDR2 SVGAGI come from the germline V gene (reference sequence). The CDR3 totals 14 residues. The CDR3 nucleotides read TGTGCCAGCAGTCGGACTAGCGGGACGGACATTCAGTACTTC. It encodes CASSRTSGTDIQYF.

The gene calls are TRBV27 and TRBJ2-2, with 11 bases identical to TRBD2. J lost 2 bases, V lost 7 bases, and 9 bases had no gene match. Per germline, CDR1 MNHEY and CDR2 SMNVEV (reference sequence). The CDR3 extends over 17 amino acids. The CDR3 nucleotides are TGTGCCAGCATAAGGGGGACTAGCGGAAGAAACACCGGGGAGCTGTTTTTT. Amino acids: CASIRGTSGRNTGELFF.

The chain joins TRBV27 to TRBJ2-7; a possible D gene is TRBD1 (5 bases). Germline V lookup: CDR1 MNHEY, CDR2 SMNVEV (reference sequence). V lost 2 bases and J lost 0, with 14 bases in between. The CDR3 contains 16 residues. This chain's CDR3 is CASSLAQGHYSYEQYF. The CDR3 coding sequence is TGTGCCAGCAGTTTAGCTCAGGGCCACTACTCCTACGAGCAGTACTTC.

This clone was counted many times. The same CDR3 can be traced to other DNA sequences in this sample. The gene calls are TRBV7-9 and TRBJ2-1; TRBD2 might be the D (5 bases). CDR1 is SEHNR, CDR2 FQNEAQ, per germline (reference sequence). CDR3 length: 14 residues. Trimming removed 3 bases at V and 0 bases at J, with 6 bases between. The DNA of the CDR3 is TGTGCCAGCAGCTTTGGGAGCTCCTACAATGAGCAGTTCTTC. Its protein product is CASSFGSSYNEQFF.

The chain combines TRBV7-9 with TRBJ2-7; TRBD2 agrees at 8 bases. The CDR3 spans 16 residues. V lost 6 bases to trimming and J lost 3 bases; unmatched junction nucleotides: 13. Looked up from germline, CDR1 is SEHNR and CDR2 is FQNEAQ (reference sequence). Written as DNA, the CDR3 is TGTGCCAGCAGTCGGGAGGGCGCGGGAGCGGGCTACGAGCAGTACTTC. Residues: CASSREGAGAGYEQYF. Filled out from reference TRBV7-9 and TRBJ2-7, the complete variable domain reads DTGVSQNPRHKITKRGQNVTFRCDPISEHNRLYWYRQTLGQGPEFLTYFQNEAQLEKSRLLSDRFSAERPKGSFSTLEIQRTEQGDSAMYLCASSREGAGAGYEQYFGPGTRLTVT.

V and J are TRBV27 and TRBJ2-7; D ambiguous. The V end was cut by 4 bases, the J end by 4 bases, with 14 bases between. There are 14 residues in the CDR3. CDR1 MNHEY and CDR2 SMNVEV come from the germline V gene (reference sequence). This chain's CDR3 is CASSYAASGYEQYF. The CDR3 region has the DNA TGTGCCAGCAGTTACGCAGCTTCTGGATACGAGCAGTACTTC.

V gene TRBV27 combines with J gene TRBJ2-1; no firm D call. Germline V gene lookup returns CDR1 MNHEY and CDR2 SMNVEV (reference sequence). V was cut by 1 base and J by 5 bases, with 9 bases left in between. The length of the CDR3 is 14 residues. The CDR3 DNA reads TGTGCCAGCAGTTTATTGACCCGGGACAATGAGCAGTTCTTC. It codes for CASSLLTRDNEQFF.

This chain connects TRBV27 to TRBJ1-3, with TRBD1 matching over 8 bases. Looked up from germline, CDR1 is MNHEY and CDR2 is SMNVEV (reference sequence). CDR3 length equals 15 residues. Trimming at V came to 5 bases and at J to 3 bases, leaving 6 bases not matched to a gene. The CDR3 DNA sequence: TGTGCCAGCAGTCAGACAGGGGTACGTGGAAACACCATATATTTT. It is translated as CASSQTGVRGNTIYF.

The V call is TRBV6-1, the J call TRBJ1-5; D unresolved. Germline V gene sequence: CDR1 MNHNS, CDR2 SASEGT. The CDR3 extends over 15 amino acids. V was shortened by 9 bases and J by 7 bases, with 22 bases between the two germline ends. The CDR3 DNA reads TGTGCCAGTTCCGGCCCAGGTAGATCCTTGCAGCCCCAGCATTTT. This encodes CASSGPGRSLQPQHF.

This clone appeared once. This sequence joins TRBV27 and TRBJ2-7; D is unclear. Germline V gene sequence: CDR1 MNHEY, CDR2 SMNVEV (reference sequence). The V end lost 3 bases, the J end lost 3 bases, and 9 bases lay between the germline ends. The CDR3 has 13 residues. The CDR3 region has the DNA TGTGCCAGCAGTTTGTCCAGGAACTACGAGCAGTACTTC. Its protein is CASSLSRNYEQYF.

This clone occurred once. This chain links TRBV25-1 with TRBJ2-1; weak D call: TRBD2 (6 bases). Germline V lookup: CDR1 MGHDK, CDR2 SYGVNS. V gave up 3 bases and J gave up 0 bases, with 12 bases separating them. This CDR3 region has 16 residues. The CDR3 is CASSEGDGSSYNEQFF. The CDR3 nucleotides read TGTGCCAGCAGTGAGGGAGACGGGAGCTCCTACAATGAGCAGTTCTTC. Full variable domain (missing parts from reference TRBV25-1 and TRBJ2-1): EADIYQTPRYLVIGTGKKITLECSQTMGHDKMYWYQQDPGMELHLIHYSYGVNSTEKGDLSSESTVSRIRTEHFPLTLESARPSHTSQYLCASSEGDGSSYNEQFFGPGTRLTVL.

The chain carries TRBV7-9 and TRBJ2-1, with TRBD2 matching over 10 bases. V was clipped by 5 bases and J by 5 bases; unmatched bases: 9. The CDR3 spans 16 residues. Germline V gene data show CDR1 as SEHNR and CDR2 as FQNEAQ (reference sequence). CDR3 residues: CASSEDSGRRNNEQFF. The DNA of the CDR3 is TGTGCCAGCAGCGAAGATAGCGGGAGGAGAAACAATGAGCAGTTCTTC. Full variable domain (rest looked up from reference TRBV7-9 and TRBJ2-1): DTGVSQNPRHKITKRGQNVTFRCDPISEHNRLYWYRQTLGQGPEFLTYFQNEAQLEKSRLLSDRFSAERPKGSFSTLEIQRTEQGDSAMYLCASSEDSGRRNNEQFFGPGTRLTVL.

The chain has TRBV29-1 and TRBJ2-7; D is undetermined. V was clipped by 5 bases and J by 1 base, with 12 bases between them. Germline V gene lookup returns CDR1 SQVTM and CDR2 ANQGSEA. There are 13 residues in the CDR3. The CDR3, as DNA: TGCAGCGTTCGGCCTACTAAGTCCTACGAGCAGTACTTC. Protein sequence: CSVRPTKSYEQYF.

The gene calls are TRBV7-3 and TRBJ2-7, with D possibly TRBD2 on 6 matching bases. CDR1 SGHTA and CDR2 FQGTGA come from the germline V gene. Trimming removed 4 bases from V and 11 bases from J, with 18 bases in between. The CDR3 totals 13 residues. This CDR3 reads CASSSRLAAAKYF. The CDR3 coding sequence is TGTGCCAGCAGCTCAAGATTAGCGGCAGCAAAGTACTTC.

This sequence joins TRBV21-1 and TRBJ2-1. TRBV21-1 counts as a pseudogene. CDR3 length equals 12 residues. The CDR3 protein is CASSLHFGPRVF. DNA of the CDR3: TGTGCCAGCAGCCTTCATTTTGGGCCAAGGGTCTTC.

J is TRBJ1-5 and V is TRBV7-8, with D perhaps TRBD1 (5 bases). The CDR3 consists of 16 residues. The V gene's germline CDR1 is SGHVS and CDR2 FQNEAQ. The ends were cut back, 1 base at V and 5 bases at J, with 15 bases in the middle. The CDR3 is CASSLGGPTPHQPQHF. Here the CDR3 DNA reads TGTGCCAGCAGCTTAGGGGGACCGACACCCCATCAGCCCCAGCATTTT.

In regard to this clone: Other DNA sequences of this sample code for an identical CDR3. The V call is TRBV9, the J call TRBJ1-5; 10 bases fit TRBD1. V shed 3 bases and J 2 bases; nucleotides not matched to a gene: 2. The germline CDR1 and CDR2 sequences are SGDLS and YYNGEE. The CDR3 totals 15 residues. The CDR3 DNA follows: TGTGCCAGCAGCGCAGGGACAGGGGGCAATCAGCCCCAGCATTTT. This encodes CASSAGTGGNQPQHF.